This paragraph reports one TCR beta chain. Clones were read by immunoSEQ multiplex PCR, and TCRdb kept only the in-frame ones, dropping some. The table records 100,000 to 150,000 clones, over 80% of them present only once. This record comes from a study of control samples from healthy donors and cancer patients. CDR1 and CDR2 from the germline V gene are SGHAT and FQNNGV. This CDR3 is built from 13 residues. Between the trimmed V and J ends, which lost 5 bases and 4 bases, there was a span of 12 bases. What was sequenced was blood. The rearrangement joins TRBV11-2 to TRBJ2-7, with D unresolved. This clonotype was obtained from a woman aged 45-59 years in good health. Here the CDR3 DNA reads TGTGCCAGCAGCCTCAGCCCTGAGTACGAGCAGTACTTC. This codes for CASSLSPEYEQYF.